This T cell receptor (beta chain) is from a study of beta chain features in type 1 diabetes. The sequenced template was cDNA made from the entire isolated RNA. Sequencing was performed with immunoSEQ multiplex PCR; in TCRdb, only in-frame clones are kept and a portion is missing. Of roughly 250,000 clones listed, 20% are singletons. Concerning this clone itself: Its cognate antigen is unknown.

Study findings and constraints: Shorter TCRB CDR3s, moderately but significantly so, were found in Type 1 diabetes patients in all four CD4+ subsets.

V was shortened by 6 bases and J by 6 bases, with 9 bases between the two germline ends. The CDR3 length is 13 residues. Germline V gene data show CDR1 as KGHSH and CDR2 as LQKENI. The clonotype comes from a middle-aged woman with type 1 diabetes. This sequence joins TRBV18 and TRBJ1-6; D may be TRBD1 (6 bases). Sequencing used naive CD4+ T cells from blood. In DNA form, the CDR3 reads TGTGCCAGCTCCGGACAGCGTAATTCACCCCTCCACTTT. It translates to CASSGQRNSPLHF.